The 17 T cell receptor beta chains in this list originate from one sample, sequenced in a study of blood T cell repertoires in COVID-19. Profiling relied on immunoSEQ multiplex PCR, and the TCRdb table lists in-frame clones only, not all of them. The sample holds some 59,000 clones, over 60% seen once. Source material: peripheral blood. The receptors were sampled from a man younger than 40 with COVID-19, enrolled during active disease.

This clone has a handful of counts. The rearrangement uses TRBV6-6 and TRBJ1-3; 8 positions match TRBD1. Trimming removed 6 bases from V and 0 bases from J; junction bases left unmatched: 1. The V gene's germline CDR1 is MNHNY and CDR2 SVGAGI (reference sequence). The CDR3 is 14 amino acids. The CDR3 loop reads CASRDRASGNTIYF. CDR3 sequence (DNA): TGTGCCAGCAGGGACAGGGCCTCTGGAAACACCATATATTTT.

This chain uses TRBV7-9 with TRBJ1-2; D perhaps matches TRBD1 (5 bases). Per the germline V gene, CDR1 is SEHNR and CDR2 is FQNEAQ (reference sequence). V lost 5 bases, J lost 6 bases, and 13 bases lay in between. CDR3 length equals 13 residues. CDR3 bases: TGTGCCAGCAGCCCGGACACAAGCCATGGCTACACCTTC. Protein: CASSPDTSHGYTF.

The J gene is TRBJ2-2, the V gene TRBV7-8, with TRBD1 identical over 7 bases. With V trimmed by 5 bases and J by 6 bases, 6 bases remained unmatched. CDR3 size: 14 residues. CDR1 SGHVS and CDR2 FQNEAQ come from the germline V gene. CDR3: CASSTDRVPGELFF. The CDR3 DNA reads TGTGCCAGCAGCACCGACAGGGTTCCCGGGGAGCTGTTTTTT.

This clone appeared a few times. V gene TRBV5-5 combines with J gene TRBJ1-3, with TRBD1 as a possible D gene (6 bases). CDR1 and CDR2 from the germline V gene are SGHKS and YYEKEE (reference sequence). V was clipped by 4 bases and J by 3 bases, with 23 bases between them. The CDR3 totals 18 residues. The CDR3 DNA sequence: TGTGCCAGCAGCACCAGGGGAGCCCCGAAGGGATTTGGAAACACCATATATTTT. Translated, it gives CASSTRGAPKGFGNTIYF.

The gene calls are TRBV11-3 and TRBJ1-1; D perhaps matches TRBD1 (5 bases). The V end lost 5 bases, the J end lost 4 bases, and 14 bases lay between the germline ends. This CDR3 contains 14 residues. In germline, CDR1 is SGHNT, CDR2 YENEEA. Here the CDR3 reads CASSPREWGTEAFF. As DNA, the CDR3 is TGTGCCAGCAGCCCCAGGGAATGGGGCACTGAAGCTTTCTTT.

The J gene is TRBJ1-1, the V gene TRBV6-5; TRBD1 aligns across 8 bases. With 8 bases clipped from V and 0 bases from J, the junction kept 2 bases outside the gene matches. Germline CDR1 and CDR2: MNHEY and SVGAGI. The CDR3 runs 13 residues. The CDR3 DNA sequence: TGTGCCAGCTTGACAGGGGTGAACACTGAAGCTTTCTTT. It yields the protein CASLTGVNTEAFF.

V usage is TRBV28 and J usage is TRBJ1-5, with D possibly matching TRBD1 (6 bases). This CDR3 comprises 15 residues. Germline V gene lookup returns CDR1 MDHEN and CDR2 SYDVKM. V was trimmed by 6 bases and J by 0 bases, leaving 12 bases between them. CDR3 DNA: TGTGCCAGCAGAGGACAGCCTTATAGCAATCAGCCCCAGCATTTT. This encodes CASRGQPYSNQPQHF. Supplemented by reference TRBV28 and TRBJ1-5, the full variable domain reads DVKVTQSSRYLVKRTGEKVFLECVQDMDHENMFWYRQDPGLGLRLIYFSYDVKMKEKGDIPEGYSVSREKKERFSLILESASTNQTSMYLCASRGQPYSNQPQHFGDGTRLSIL.

The genes are TRBV27 and TRBJ2-6; possible D gene TRBD1, 5 bases. CDR3 length equals 15 residues. The V gene lost 4 bases and the J gene lost 2 bases, with 9 bases spanning the gap. Germline V gene lookup returns CDR1 MNHEY and CDR2 SMNVEV (reference sequence). CDR3 residues: CASSSPGTGANVLTF. In DNA, the CDR3 is TGTGCCAGCAGTTCCCCAGGGACTGGGGCCAACGTCCTGACTTTC.

This rearrangement joins TRBV28 to TRBJ2-7; 13 bases match TRBD2. CDR1 and CDR2 from the germline V gene are MDHEN and SYDVKM. After removal of 6 bases from V and 0 bases from J, the junction contained 8 bases not matched to a gene. This CDR3 has 17 residues. DNA of the CDR3: TGTGCCAGCAGGTCAGGACTAGCGGGGGATCTCTCCTACGAGCAGTACTTC. It encodes CASRSGLAGDLSYEQYF.

The J gene is TRBJ2-1, the V gene TRBV6-5; the D gene is possibly TRBD2 (6 bases). The CDR3 sequence is 13 residues long. V lost 8 bases and J lost 0, with 8 bases in between. In germline, CDR1 is MNHEY, CDR2 SVGAGI. In nucleotides, the CDR3 is TGTGCCAGCCGGGAGAGCTCCTACAATGAGCAGTTCTTC. This codes for CASRESSYNEQFF.

The chain couples TRBV6-5 to TRBJ2-7; D possibly corresponds to TRBD2 (5 bases). The CDR3 consists of 15 residues. Trimming cost V 4 bases and J 3 bases, with 16 bases left between them. The V gene's germline CDR1 is MNHEY and CDR2 SVGAGI. CDR3: CASSFPGRDLYEQYF. The CDR3 coding sequence is TGTGCCAGCAGTTTCCCCGGACGGGATCTCTACGAGCAGTACTTC.

The rearrangement links TRBV27 to TRBJ2-7, with TRBD1 as a possible D gene (6 bases). This CDR3 contains 13 residues. Germline lookup yields CDR1 MNHEY and CDR2 SMNVEV (reference sequence). The V end was cut by 6 bases, the J end by 1 base, with 10 bases between. The CDR3 here is CASRPTGSYEQYF. The CDR3 region has the DNA TGTGCCAGCAGACCGACAGGTTCCTACGAGCAGTACTTC.

This clone appeared a few times. The chain links TRBV6-5 to TRBJ2-5; 13 nucleotides agree with TRBD2. Germline V gives CDR1 MNHEY, CDR2 SVGAGI. This CDR3 has 16 residues. The junction had 4 bases not matched to a gene; V was cut back by 4 bases and J by 2 bases. CDR3 coding DNA: TGTGCCAGCAGTTTACGACTAGCGGGAGGTCAAGAGACCCAGTACTTC. This encodes CASSLRLAGGQETQYF.

The chain uses TRBV10-3 and TRBJ2-7, with TRBD2 matching over 8 bases. CDR1 and CDR2 from the germline V gene are ENHRY and SYGVKD. The CDR3 is 15 residues long. Germline trimming cut 2 bases from V and 2 bases from J; bases unmatched to any gene: 5. CDR3 DNA: TGTGCCATCAGTGAGGGAGTAGCGGGGACCTACGAGCAGTACTTC. Its translation: CAISEGVAGTYEQYF.

The V gene is TRBV6-5, the J gene TRBJ2-1, with 9 bases identical to TRBD1. Germline V lookup: CDR1 MNHEY, CDR2 SVGAGI. J was trimmed by 1 base and V by 6 bases; bases with no gene match: 4. CDR3 size: 15 residues. The CDR3 DNA reads as TGTGCCAGCAGCCGACAGGGGGGATCCTACAATGAGCAGTTCTTC. It yields the protein CASSRQGGSYNEQFF.

This rearrangement joins TRBV27 to TRBJ2-7; maybe TRBD2 (6 bases). V lost 1 base and J 1 base, leaving 17 bases between the germline ends. The germline V gene has CDR1 MNHEY and CDR2 SMNVEV (reference sequence). The CDR3 is 17 residues long. CDR3 coding DNA: TGTGCCAGCAGTTTATTAGGTTACGGGACTGTTTCCTACGAGCAGTACTTC. It codes for CASSLLGYGTVSYEQYF.

V usage is TRBV28 and J usage is TRBJ1-5; TRBD1 matches 9 bases. CDR1 is MDHEN and CDR2 is SYDVKM in the germline V gene. This CDR3 comprises 15 residues. Trimming at V came to 5 bases and at J to 5 bases, leaving 7 bases not matched to a gene. In DNA, the CDR3 is TGTGCCAGCAGTAGAACCGGGACAGGGTATCAGCCCCAGCATTTT. As protein: CASSRTGTGYQPQHF.